The text below deals with one T cell receptor (beta chain). This entry belongs to a study of blood T cell repertoires in COVID-19. This CDR3 contains 18 residues. The V gene lost 4 bases and the J gene lost 5 bases, with 23 bases spanning the gap. Germline CDR1 and CDR2: SGHTA and FQGNSA. TCRdb's copy holds only in-frame clones and misses some; the assay was immunoSEQ multiplex PCR. The table has 150,000 to 200,000 clones, about 90% seen once; the top ten hold roughly 1.2%. The source of this sequence is a human donor with acute COVID-19. The donor label of this sample is uncertain. The gene calls are TRBV7-2 and TRBJ2-2; the D is unclear. Input material: PBMCs or T cells enriched from blood (not recorded which). DNA for the CDR3: TGTGCCAGCAGCTCAGTCCCGCCCAGCGAAATAACGACCGGGGAGCTGTTTTTT. Residues: CASSSVPPSEITTGELFF.